These 7 T cell receptor beta chains originate from one sample sequenced in a study of blood T cell repertoires in COVID-19. Here immunoSEQ multiplex PCR was the method, and the copy in TCRdb shows in-frame clones only, minus some. The sample records 210,000 or so clones, approximately 81% being singletons. Sequences were obtained from peripheral blood. All receptors come from a woman of 80 years or more with active or convalescent COVID-19.

The chain joins TRBV6-6 to TRBJ2-7; TRBD1 matches 8 bases. This CDR3 contains 16 residues. CDR1 and CDR2 from the germline V gene are MNHNY and SVGAGI (reference sequence). V gave up 4 bases and J gave up 7 bases; unmatched junction bases: 15. The CDR3 coding sequence is TGTGCCAGCAGTTCTCTACCCGGGACAGGAAGTGGGGAGCAGTACTTC. Amino acid sequence: CASSSLPGTGSGEQYF.

The table lists this clone with a count of one. This chain joins TRBV4-1 and TRBJ2-1; TRBD2 matches at 14 bases. The germline V gene encodes CDR1 MGHRA and CDR2 YSYEKL. V trimming: 1 base; J trimming: 6 bases; junction bases outside the gene matches: 8. CDR3 size: 18 residues. CDR3 region: CASSQVGLAGGMGNEQFF. In nucleotides, the CDR3 is TGCGCCAGCAGCCAAGTAGGACTAGCGGGAGGAATGGGCAATGAGCAGTTCTTC.

The chain recombines TRBV28 with TRBJ1-2, with a possible D match to TRBD1 (5 bases). CDR3 length: 14 residues. From germline, CDR1 is MDHEN and CDR2 SYDVKM. Trimming pared 10 bases from V and 1 base from J, leaving 16 bases between. CDR3 nucleotide sequence: TGTGCCACACAAGGGCAGGGCCTTAACTATGGCTACACCTTC. Amino acid sequence: CATQGQGLNYGYTF.

The CDR3 region has the DNA TGTGCCAGCAGCCTCCTTAGCATAGCGGGAGGTTCCGAGCAGTACTTC. Its translation is CASSLLSIAGGSEQYF. The chain links TRBV14 to TRBJ2-7; 10 positions match TRBD2. This CDR3 has 16 amino acids. V gave up 4 bases and J gave up 6 bases; unmatched junction bases: 12. Germline loops: CDR1 SGHDN, CDR2 FVKESK.

The chain uses TRBV30 and TRBJ2-3; the match to TRBD1 covers 8 bases. The CDR3 totals 14 residues. From germline, CDR1 is GTSNPN and CDR2 SVGIG (reference sequence). V lost 1 base to trimming and J lost 0 bases; unmatched junction nucleotides: 0. The CDR3 is CAWSGTGSTDTQYF. Here the CDR3 DNA reads TGTGCCTGGAGTGGGACAGGGAGCACAGATACGCAGTATTTT.

This chain links TRBV5-1 with TRBJ2-1; TRBD2 matches at 7 bases. J gave up 10 bases and V 2 bases, and 3 bases lay outside the gene matches. CDR3 length: 12 residues. From germline, CDR1 is SGHRS and CDR2 YFSETQ. The CDR3 is CASSFPGREQFF. The CDR3 bases are TGCGCCAGCAGCTTTCCCGGGAGGGAGCAGTTCTTC.

The rearrangement joins TRBV7-2 to TRBJ2-5; TRBD2 might be the D (5 bases). Germline CDR1 SGHTA, CDR2 FQGNSA. Trimming took 4 bases from V and 9 from J, leaving 15 bases between them. CDR3 length: 13 amino acids. For the CDR3, the DNA is TGTGCCAGCAGCTCTCATGCGGGCGCGTCCCAGTACTTC. This encodes CASSSHAGASQYF.